Here is one T cell receptor (beta chain) with its context. Its antigen is unknown. The J segment lost 5 bases and the V segment lost 5 bases, leaving 8 bases of the junction unmatched. Germline loops: CDR1 SGHRS, CDR2 YFSETQ. The length of the CDR3 is 17 residues. Here immunoSEQ multiplex PCR was the method, and the copy in TCRdb shows in-frame clones only, minus some. The sample yields approximately 35,000 clones, approximately 71% seen once. These data are taken from a study of STAT5B mutations in CD4+ large granular lymphocyte leukemia. The study's findings and limits: 8/27 top patient clones versus 2/35 control clones were TRBV06-family.

Sequencing was carried out using CD4+ T cells from blood buffy coats. This sequence was found in a human donor in good health. The chain combines TRBV5-1 with TRBJ2-2; 14 bases line up with TRBD2. In nucleotides, the CDR3 is TGCGCCAGCAGGTTTTCCGGGACTAGCGGGGGTACCGGGGAGCTGTTTTTT. Its protein is CASRFSGTSGGTGELFF.